This T cell receptor beta chain was recorded in a study of T cell changes during pregnancy in multiple sclerosis. The assay was immunoSEQ multiplex PCR, and TCRdb's table has in-frame clones only and misses some. The table lists approximately 87,000 clones, about 90% of them singletons. CDR3 size: 13 residues. Germline V gene sequence: CDR1 LNHNV, CDR2 YYDKDF (reference sequence). V lost 6 bases and J lost 8; bases outside the gene matches: 4. The rearrangement uses TRBV15 and TRBJ1-4, with TRBD1 identical over 9 bases. Here the sequenced sample was CD4+ T cells from peripheral blood mononuclear cells, taken in the second trimester of pregnancy. This receptor was obtained from a female donor with multiple sclerosis, enrolled in a pregnancy study. CDR3 loop: CATRQGAREKLFF. For the CDR3, the DNA is TGTGCCACCAGACAGGGGGCTCGGGAAAAACTGTTTTTT.